This record concerns one T cell receptor beta chain sequence. These data are taken from a study of long-term antiretroviral therapy in people with HIV. It was version v3.0 of the immunoSEQ assay that was run at survey level. Here immunoSEQ multiplex PCR was the method, and the copy in TCRdb shows in-frame clones only, minus some. Among 30,000 to 35,000 clones listed, 60% to 75% were seen once. Clinicians in the United States treated all participants with HIV. Germline lookup yields CDR1 MNHNS and CDR2 SASEGT. CDR3 size: 17 residues. V was pared by 2 bases and J by 0 bases, with 14 bases between. The sequencing used unsorted PBMCs, collected 3 years after starting antiretroviral therapy. The V gene is TRBV6-1, the J gene TRBJ1-3, with D perhaps TRBD1 (6 bases). The TCR originated in a middle-aged man with HIV. DNA of the CDR3: TGTGCCAGCAGTGAACCCGATGGACAGCCCTCTGGAAACACCATATATTTT. Translating gives CASSEPDGQPSGNTIYF.